A single sample is the source of the 6 T cell receptor beta chains below, sequenced in a study of control samples from healthy donors and cancer patients. Produced via immunoSEQ multiplex PCR; TCRdb's table is partial and in-frame only. In the table there are 200,000 to 250,000 clones, roughly 94% of which are singletons. The sample taken for sequencing was blood. The receptors shown here come from a man aged 50 to 59 in good health.

The chain carries TRBV6-6 and TRBJ1-2; D remains unclear. Looked up from germline, CDR1 is MNHNY and CDR2 is SVGAGI (reference sequence). This CDR3 has 13 residues. V lost 4 bases and J lost 4, with 10 bases in between. The CDR3 DNA sequence: TGTGCCAGCAGTTTCCTCGTCTCCTATGGCTACACCTTC. Its protein product is CASSFLVSYGYTF.

This chain connects TRBV6-2 or TRBV6-3 to TRBJ1-1; D may be TRBD1 (5 bases). Germline V gene lookup returns CDR1 MNHEY and CDR2 SVGEGT. V shed 4 bases and J shed 4 bases, with 13 bases lying between them. The CDR3 is made up of 14 amino acids. As DNA, the CDR3 is TGTGCCAGCAGTTCACTCGGACACCGCACTGAAGCTTTCTTT. Amino acids: CASSSLGHRTEAFF.

The gene calls are TRBV7-9 and TRBJ2-3; D may be TRBD1 or TRBD2 (6 bases each). V gave up 5 bases and J gave up 1 base, with 10 bases separating them. CDR1 SEHNR and CDR2 FQNEAQ come from the germline V gene (reference sequence). CDR3 length: 14 amino acids. The CDR3 DNA sequence: TGTGCCAGCAGCCCGGGGGCCGGCACAGATACGCAGTATTTT. It yields the protein CASSPGAGTDTQYF.

The chain employs TRBV2 and TRBJ1-6; TRBD1 aligns across 7 bases. There are 16 residues in the CDR3. The V and J ends lost 6 bases and 8 bases, in that order; junction bases with no gene match: 13. Germline V gives CDR1 SNHLY, CDR2 FYNNEI. The CDR3, as DNA: TGTGCCAGCAGCAGAGGGGGGGAGACAGGGCATTCACCCCTCCACTTT. It encodes CASSRGGETGHSPLHF.

This clone appeared a single time. Germline is not matched at one junction end, which may reflect a read error. This sequence joins TRBV7-6 and TRBJ1-6, with 7 bases that match TRBD1. Germline CDR1 and CDR2: SGHVS and FNYEAQ. CDR3 length equals 15 residues. The CDR3 DNA sequence: TGTGTCAGCAGCCCGGGACAGTCGTATAATTCACCCCTCCACTTT. Translated, it gives CVSSPGQSYNSPLHF.

The chain has TRBV4-1 and TRBJ2-7; no definite D call. The CDR3 is made up of 14 amino acids. Germline assignment: CDR1 MGHRA and CDR2 YSYEKL. V was clipped by 2 bases and J by 5 bases, with 13 bases between them. The CDR3 loop is CASSQPGRFNEQYF. The CDR3, as DNA: TGCGCCAGCAGCCAACCAGGCCGGTTTAACGAGCAGTACTTC.